The 10 T cell receptor beta chains in this list originate from one sample, sequenced in a study of cytomegalovirus exposure and HLA in healthy donors. With 60 Vbeta and 13 Jbeta primers, the PCR was carried out. Assay used: immunoSEQ multiplex PCR; TCRdb lists only in-frame clones, some missing. The sample holds 100,000 or so clones. The sample comprised PBMCs. The receptors were sampled from a man aged 45-60 years in good health and CMV-seronegative.

J is TRBJ1-1 and V is TRBV6-5, with D unresolved. From germline, CDR1 is MNHEY and CDR2 SVGAGI. The V and J ends lost 4 bases and 1 base respectively, with 13 bases between them. The CDR3 loop spans 15 amino acids. The DNA for the CDR3 is TGTGCCAGCAGTTCCCCAAGCCTCGGGAACACTGAAGCTTTCTTT. It is translated as CASSSPSLGNTEAFF.

The chain uses TRBV13 and TRBJ2-2; 9 bases agree with TRBD2. The V gene end was trimmed by 5 bases and the J gene end by 1 base; junction bases not matched to a gene: 14. Germline V lookup: CDR1 PRHDT, CDR2 FYEKMQ (reference sequence). This CDR3 contains 19 residues. The CDR3 is CASSLRSGSRLGNTGELFF. The DNA for the CDR3 is TGTGCCAGCAGCCTCCGTAGCGGGAGTAGGTTGGGGAACACCGGGGAGCTGTTTTTT.

CDR3 sequence (DNA): TGTGCCAGCAGCTTGGGGGGACTAGCGGGAAGCTCCTACAATGAGCAGTTCTTC. Protein sequence: CASSLGGLAGSSYNEQFF. The chain joins TRBV5-4 to TRBJ2-1; 13 bases are shared with TRBD2. The J segment lost 0 bases and the V segment lost 0 bases, leaving 3 bases of the junction unmatched. Germline V gene lookup returns CDR1 SGHNT and CDR2 YYREEE (reference sequence). CDR3 length: 18 amino acids.

Written as DNA, the CDR3 is TGTGCCAGCAGCTTGAATTGGGGCGCAACTAATGAAAAACTGTTTTTT. Amino acid sequence: CASSLNWGATNEKLFF. J is TRBJ1-4 and V is TRBV5-8; tentative D call: TRBD1 (5 bases). This CDR3 has 16 residues. Deletions cut 1 base from V and 0 bases from J, with 10 bases between. The germline gives CDR1 SGHTS, CDR2 YDEGEE.

V is TRBV5-6 and J is TRBJ1-2; D perhaps matches TRBD1 (6 bases). The germline gives CDR1 SGHDT, CDR2 YYEEEE. The V end was cut by 0 bases, the J end by 7 bases, with 16 bases between. CDR3 size: 15 residues. CDR3 loop: CASSLDVRGKGGYTF. The CDR3 coding sequence is TGTGCCAGCAGCTTGGACGTCAGGGGAAAAGGTGGCTACACCTTC. Full variable domain (missing parts from reference TRBV5-6 and TRBJ1-2): DAGVTQSPTHLIKTRGQQVTLRCSPKSGHDTVSWYQQALGQGPQFIFQYYEEEERQRGNFPDRFSGHQFPNYSSELNVNALLLGDSALYLCASSLDVRGKGGYTFGSGTRLTVV.

V is TRBV7-8 and J is TRBJ1-2, with 7 bases that match TRBD1. From germline, CDR1 is SGHVS and CDR2 FQNEAQ. CDR3 size: 13 residues. With V trimmed by 2 bases and J by 4 bases, 1 base remained unmatched. The CDR3 is CASSLRTGYGYTF. The CDR3 DNA sequence: TGTGCCAGCAGCTTAAGGACAGGCTATGGCTACACCTTC.

The chain has TRBV5-6 and TRBJ1-6; D possibly corresponds to TRBD1 (5 bases). The germline gives CDR1 SGHDT, CDR2 YYEEEE. This CDR3 comprises 14 residues. Trimming took off 5 bases at V and 8 bases at J, with 14 bases between the two ends. The CDR3 sequence: CASRPGTYHSPLHF. The CDR3 DNA reads as TGTGCCAGCAGACCAGGGACTTACCATTCACCCCTCCACTTT.

This sequence joins TRBV6-5 and TRBJ2-7; a weak D match, TRBD2 (6 bases). The germline V gene encodes CDR1 MNHEY and CDR2 SVGAGI. This CDR3 is built from 14 residues. With 6 bases removed from V and 3 bases from J, the gap between germline ends came to 15 bases. The CDR3 here is CASRDGGIGYEQYF. Written as DNA, the CDR3 is TGTGCCAGCAGGGACGGAGGGATTGGCTACGAGCAGTACTTC.

The rearrangement joins TRBV7-2 to TRBJ2-1; a weak D match, TRBD2 (5 bases). CDR3 length: 15 amino acids. CDR1 is SGHTA, CDR2 FQGNSA, per germline. V dropped 1 base and J dropped 2 bases, with 9 bases sitting between them. The CDR3 is CASSLEGVAYNEQFF. Written as DNA, the CDR3 is TGTGCCAGCAGCTTAGAGGGAGTGGCCTACAATGAGCAGTTCTTC.

The chain carries TRBV5-1 and TRBJ1-3, with a possible D match to TRBD1 (5 bases). Germline CDR1 SGHRS, CDR2 YFSETQ. This CDR3 is built from 16 residues. The ends were cut back, 4 bases at V and 3 bases at J, with 17 bases in the middle. The CDR3 region has the DNA TGCGCCAGCAGCCAGGGCTTGATGACGGGTGGAAACACCATATATTTT. Its protein product is CASSQGLMTGGNTIYF.